These 28 T cell receptor beta chains were all obtained from the same sample, sequenced in a study of blood T cell repertoires in COVID-19. Measured with immunoSEQ multiplex PCR; TCRdb has only the in-frame clones, and not every one. The sample includes about 240,000 clones, about four fifths of them seen just once. The sequencing input was PBMCs or T cells enriched from blood (not recorded which). These receptor sequences come from a woman aged 40 to 50 who had been exposed to COVID-19.

V usage is TRBV19 and J usage is TRBJ1-6; tentative D call: TRBD1 (6 bases). CDR3 length: 12 residues. CDR1 is LNHDA, CDR2 SQIVND, per germline (reference sequence). V was clipped by 3 bases and J by 17 bases, with 14 bases between them. The CDR3 loop reads CASSIPRDKIHF. The CDR3 DNA follows: TGTGCCAGTAGTATTCCCCGGGACAAAATCCACTTT.

The chain employs TRBV29-1 and TRBJ1-5, with D possibly TRBD1 on 6 matching bases. Trimming took off 4 bases at V and 6 bases at J, with 13 bases between the two ends. Germline CDR1 is SQVTM and CDR2 is ANQGSEA. This CDR3 contains 13 residues. The CDR3 coding sequence is TGCAGCGTTGCATCAGGGGTGGGTCAGCCCCAGCATTTT. Protein: CSVASGVGQPQHF.

The sample holds one count of this clone. The chain recombines TRBV5-6 with TRBJ2-7; TRBD2 is a possible D gene (5 bases). This CDR3 is built from 15 residues. The germline V gene has CDR1 SGHDT and CDR2 YYEEEE. Between the trimmed V and J ends, which lost 2 bases and 4 bases, there was a span of 16 bases. This CDR3 reads CASSFDGVAIYEQYF. DNA for the CDR3: TGTGCCAGCAGCTTCGACGGGGTAGCTATATACGAGCAGTACTTC.

The chain links TRBV9 to TRBJ2-3; tentatively, D is TRBD1 (6 bases). The CDR3 sequence is 16 residues long. V was trimmed by 6 bases and J by 0 bases, leaving 17 bases between them. The germline gives CDR1 SGDLS, CDR2 YYNGEE. The CDR3 DNA reads as TGTGCCAGCAACCTGTGGGGGCGGGCTAGCACAGATACGCAGTATTTT. Protein: CASNLWGRASTDTQYF.

This clone was observed a single time. The V call is TRBV18, the J call TRBJ1-1, with D possibly matching TRBD1 (5 bases). V dropped 1 base and J dropped 4 bases, with 10 bases sitting between them. Looked up from germline, CDR1 is KGHSH and CDR2 is LQKENI. The CDR3 consists of 14 residues. The CDR3: CASSPQGKSTEAFF. CDR3 nucleotides: TGTGCCAGCTCACCACAGGGGAAGTCCACTGAAGCTTTCTTT.

There are a few counts of this clone. The chain recombines TRBV5-1 with TRBJ1-2; maybe TRBD1 (5 bases). Per germline, CDR1 SGHRS and CDR2 YFSETQ. V lost 3 bases to trimming and J lost 4 bases, with 16 bases between them. The CDR3 sequence is 15 residues long. The CDR3 nucleotides are TGCGCCAGCAGCTCAGGGTCGGCCCAGAGCTATGGCTACACCTTC. This codes for CASSSGSAQSYGYTF. Combining the CDR3 with reference TRBV5-1 and TRBJ1-2 gives the whole variable domain KAGVTQTPRYLIKTRGQQVTLSCSPISGHRSVSWYQQTPGQGLQFLFEYFSETQRNKGNFPGRFSGRQFSNSRSEMNVSTLELGDSALYLCASSSGSAQSYGYTFGSGTRLTVV.

The chain employs TRBV19 and TRBJ1-1; the D gene is possibly TRBD1 (6 bases). This CDR3 has 17 residues. V was shortened by 3 bases and J by 1 base, with 18 bases between the two germline ends. Germline assignment: CDR1 LNHDA and CDR2 SQIVND (reference sequence). The CDR3 region is CASSIPPFGGANTEAFF. The CDR3 DNA is TGTGCCAGTAGTATCCCCCCCTTTGGGGGCGCGAACACTGAAGCTTTCTTT.

The chain employs TRBV7-9 and TRBJ2-7; 8 bases line up with TRBD1. This CDR3 contains 15 residues. Germline V gives CDR1 SEHNR, CDR2 FQNEAQ (reference sequence). The ends lost 5 bases at V and 4 bases at J; junction bases unmatched: 10. The CDR3 is CASSEPGTGIYEQYF. In DNA form, the CDR3 reads TGTGCCAGCAGCGAACCCGGGACAGGAATTTACGAGCAGTACTTC.

This clone has just a few counts. The chain carries TRBV30 and TRBJ1-4; 7 bases are shared with TRBD1. This CDR3 has 13 amino acids. Germline CDR1 and CDR2: GTSNPN and SVGIG (reference sequence). With 8 bases clipped from V and 7 bases from J, the junction kept 10 bases outside the gene matches. CDR3 protein: CALATGLGEKLFF. The CDR3 nucleotides read TGTGCCCTAGCGACAGGGTTGGGTGAAAAACTGTTTTTT.

The chain links TRBV29-1 to TRBJ1-4; D not certain. The CDR3 is 12 residues long. The V end lost 5 bases, the J end lost 8 bases, and 12 bases lay between the germline ends. Looked up from germline, CDR1 is SQVTM and CDR2 is ANQGSEA. The CDR3 here is CSVTDQAEKLFF. The DNA for the CDR3 is TGCAGCGTTACCGATCAGGCGGAAAAACTGTTTTTT.

The rearrangement links TRBV7-2 to TRBJ2-6; no clear D. The V gene's germline CDR1 is SGHTA and CDR2 FQGNSA. The CDR3 consists of 15 residues. V lost 1 base and J 0 bases, leaving 4 bases between the germline ends. The CDR3 loop reads CASSLGISGANVLTF. CDR3 sequence (DNA): TGTGCCAGCAGCTTAGGTATCTCTGGGGCCAACGTCCTGACTTTC.

This sequence joins TRBV7-9 and TRBJ1-1; D ambiguous. The germline gives CDR1 SEHNR, CDR2 FQNEAQ (reference sequence). Trimming shortened V by 1 base and J by 11 bases, and 11 bases separated the two germline ends. The CDR3 consists of 12 residues. Here the CDR3 reads CASSLGPSEAFF. The CDR3 DNA reads TGTGCCAGCAGCTTAGGCCCTTCGGAGGCTTTCTTT.

This clone was seen only a few times. The chain employs TRBV9 and TRBJ1-1, with no clear D. Germline lookup yields CDR1 SGDLS and CDR2 YYNGEE. CDR3 length equals 15 residues. Between the trimmed V and J ends, which lost 4 bases and 0 bases, there was a span of 13 bases. The CDR3 coding sequence is TGTGCCAGCAGCCCCATTGAGTTTATGAACACTGAAGCTTTCTTT. This sequence encodes CASSPIEFMNTEAFF.

The chain is built from TRBV18 and TRBJ2-7; 7 nucleotides align to TRBD1. The J segment lost 2 bases and the V segment lost 4 bases, leaving 5 bases of the junction unmatched. Germline CDR1 is KGHSH and CDR2 is LQKENI. The CDR3 extends over 14 amino acids. For the CDR3, the DNA is TGTGCCAGCTCACTCGGGACAGAGACCTACGAGCAGTACTTC. It yields the protein CASSLGTETYEQYF.

This CDR3 reads CASSLDHVTGLHNEQFF. DNA of the CDR3: TGTGCCAGCAGCTTAGATCATGTGACAGGGTTGCACAATGAGCAGTTCTTC. The J gene is TRBJ2-1, the V gene TRBV11-3; 7 bases agree with TRBD1. Losses at the gene ends were 0 bases for V and 5 bases for J; bases not matched to a gene: 10. CDR3 length equals 17 residues. CDR1 is SGHNT, CDR2 YENEEA, per germline.

The chain couples TRBV4-2 to TRBJ2-3, with TRBD2 matching over 14 bases. The CDR3 is 18 residues long. Trimming cost V 4 bases and J 2 bases; bases outside gene matches: 8. Germline V gives CDR1 LGHNA, CDR2 YNFKEQ. CDR3: CASSPRGTSGGNTDTQYF. CDR3 nucleotides: TGTGCCAGCAGCCCGAGAGGGACTAGCGGGGGAAACACAGATACGCAGTATTTT.

The CDR3 here is CASSWSSSYNSPLHF. The CDR3 region has the DNA TGTGCCAGCAGTTGGAGCAGCTCCTATAATTCACCCCTCCACTTT. The rearrangement joins TRBV6-2 or TRBV6-3 to TRBJ1-6; D is uncertain. CDR3 length: 15 amino acids. V was trimmed by 4 bases and J by 0 bases, leaving 7 bases between them. Germline assignment: CDR1 MNHEY and CDR2 SVGEGT.

The CDR3 spells CASSVDAGPYGYTF. CDR3 in DNA: TGTGCCAGCAGCGTAGATGCAGGGCCCTATGGCTACACCTTC. The chain is built from TRBV9 and TRBJ1-2; D may be TRBD1 (5 bases). This CDR3 spans 14 amino acids. With 0 bases removed from V and 4 bases from J, the gap between germline ends came to 10 bases. The V gene's germline CDR1 is SGDLS and CDR2 YYNGEE.

The chain combines TRBV5-4 with TRBJ1-1, with 8 bases that match TRBD1. Germline trimming cut 2 bases from V and 4 bases from J; bases unmatched to any gene: 1. Germline V gene data show CDR1 as SGHNT and CDR2 as YYREEE (reference sequence). The CDR3 runs 13 residues. The CDR3 nucleotides read TGTGCCAGCAGCTTCACAGGGGGCACTGAAGCTTTCTTT. Translated, it gives CASSFTGGTEAFF.

Concerning this clone itself: A single base is all that separates this from a far larger clone, so a read error is likely. This sequence joins TRBV7-3 and TRBJ1-1; 8 nucleotides match TRBD1. Germline CDR1 and CDR2: SGHTA and FQGTGA. Trimming took 5 bases from V and 3 from J; bases not matched to a gene: 2. The length of the CDR3 is 13 residues. The CDR3, as DNA: TGTGCCAGCAGCCAACAGGGGGACACTGAAGCTTTCTTT. Translated, it gives CASSQQGDTEAFF.

The J gene is TRBJ1-1, the V gene TRBV7-9; D might be TRBD1 (6 bases). Germline CDR1 reads SEHNR; CDR2 reads FQNEAQ (reference sequence). The CDR3 sequence is 13 residues long. Trimming left V 3 bases short and J 4 bases short, with 9 bases between. CDR3 sequence reads: CASSFGTPTEAFF. The DNA of the CDR3 is TGTGCCAGCAGCTTCGGGACACCCACTGAAGCTTTCTTT.

This clone showed up just once. A junction end diverges from the germline sequence, so it may reflect a read error. The rearrangement joins TRBV7-9 to TRBJ1-2; no firm D call. The CDR3 sequence is 16 residues long. Germline CDR1 is SEHNR and CDR2 is FQNEAQ (reference sequence). CDR3 nucleotide sequence: TGTGCCAGCAGCCTAGCCGGCAGGTTAACCCTAAATGGCTACACCTTC. It yields the protein CASSLAGRLTLNGYTF.

The chain couples TRBV27 to TRBJ1-2; 9 bases map to TRBD1. V lost 7 bases to trimming and J lost 6 bases; unmatched junction nucleotides: 9. The V gene's germline CDR1 is MNHEY and CDR2 SMNVEV (reference sequence). This CDR3 has 14 amino acids. The CDR3 coding sequence is TGTGCCAGCAAGGACAGGGGTAAGAGTGATGGCTACACCTTC. Encoded protein: CASKDRGKSDGYTF.

The rearrangement links TRBV29-1 to TRBJ2-7, with TRBD2 identical over 9 bases. The CDR3 consists of 13 residues. The germline V gene encodes CDR1 SQVTM and CDR2 ANQGSEA. V was clipped by 6 bases and J by 6 bases; unmatched bases: 9. This CDR3 is CSVGAGGPVEQYF. In DNA, the CDR3 is TGCAGCGTGGGTGCGGGGGGGCCGGTCGAGCAGTACTTC.

The chain carries TRBV9 and TRBJ2-2, with 7 bases matching TRBD2. This CDR3 comprises 16 residues. V dropped 3 bases and J dropped 0; count of bases not matched to a gene: 5. Germline-derived CDR1 and CDR2 are SGDLS and YYNGEE. DNA for the CDR3: TGTGCCAGCAGCGCCACGGGGGGAACGAACACCGGGGAGCTGTTTTTT. It yields the protein CASSATGGTNTGELFF.

The chain joins TRBV7-2 to TRBJ2-5; 14 bases map to TRBD2. Trimming cost V 5 bases and J 1 base; bases outside gene matches: 6. The CDR3 extends over 17 amino acids. Germline-derived CDR1 and CDR2 are SGHTA and FQGNSA. The CDR3 protein is CASSPGLAGDLQETQYF. For the CDR3, the DNA is TGTGCCAGCAGCCCGGGACTAGCGGGGGACCTCCAAGAGACCCAGTACTTC. Combining the CDR3 with reference TRBV7-2 and TRBJ2-5 gives the whole variable domain GAGVSQSPSNKVTEKGKDVELRCDPISGHTALYWYRQSLGQGLEFLIYFQGNSAPDKSGLPSDRFSAERTGGSVSTLTIQRTQQEDSAVYLCASSPGLAGDLQETQYFGPGTRLLVL.

The chain recombines TRBV7-2 with TRBJ2-6; tentative D call: TRBD1 (6 bases). The germline V gene encodes CDR1 SGHTA and CDR2 FQGNSA. The CDR3 extends over 16 amino acids. Trimming took 6 bases from V and 2 from J, leaving 14 bases between them. The CDR3 DNA sequence: TGTGCCAGCAGTTCGGCAGGGGTCCCTGGGGCCAACGTCCTGACTTTC. It codes for CASSSAGVPGANVLTF.

The genes are TRBV3-1 (or the pseudogene TRBV3-2) and TRBJ2-2; 11 bases are a match to TRBD2. Germline CDR1 reads LGHDT; CDR2 reads YNNKEL (reference sequence). The CDR3 loop spans 19 amino acids. V was pared by 1 base and J by 6 bases, with 13 bases of the junction left unmatched. The CDR3 loop is CASSQVFFGTSGAPGELFF. For the CDR3, the DNA is TGTGCCAGCAGCCAAGTCTTTTTCGGGACTAGCGGAGCCCCCGGGGAGCTGTTTTTT.